This T cell receptor (beta chain) was obtained from a study of T cell changes during pregnancy in multiple sclerosis. J lost 10 bases, V lost 3 bases, and 6 bases had no gene match. Germline CDR1 is GTSNPN and CDR2 is SVGIG (reference sequence). The CDR3 has 12 residues. This clone was found once. The table came from immunoSEQ multiplex PCR; TCRdb's copy has only in-frame clones and leaves some out. The sample yields 41,000 or so clones, 90% seen once. The sample here was CD8+ T cells from peripheral blood mononuclear cells, taken in the third trimester of pregnancy. The chain is built from TRBV30 and TRBJ2-1, with 7 bases that match TRBD2. This TCR was sampled from a female donor with multiple sclerosis, enrolled in a pregnancy study. This CDR3 reads CAWSSVGLEQFF. CDR3 bases: TGTGCCTGGAGCTCAGTGGGACTAGAGCAGTTCTTC.